Listed below are T cell receptor beta chains from one sample, sequenced in a study of blood T cell repertoires in COVID-19. Libraries were prepared by immunoSEQ multiplex PCR; TCRdb keeps only in-frame clonotypes and omits some of them. The table includes tens of thousands of clones, 75% to 90% detected once. The sample taken for sequencing was peripheral blood. The receptors derive from an older woman with active COVID-19. The CDR3 runs from the conserved cysteine through the conserved F or W. The D gene is left open where the match is weak. The size of a clone is reported for some rows only, either as once, few or many, or as a class for expanded clones.

clone_size,j_call,d_call,v_call,cdr3_aa,cdr3_nt
-,TRBJ2-1,-,TRBV6-5,CASSYQRGGSGNEQFF,TGTGCCAGCAGTTACCAAAGGGGGGGAAGTGGTAATGAGCAGTTCTTC
few,TRBJ2-7,-,TRBV7-9,CASGPGGYEQYF,TGTGCCAGCGGCCCCGGGGGATACGAGCAGTACTTC
-,TRBJ2-3,TRBD2,TRBV9,CASSDRLGLAGGYTQYF,TGTGCCAGCAGCGACCGCCTGGGACTAGCGGGGGGGTATACGCAGTATTTT
-,TRBJ1-1,TRBD1,TRBV19,CASSTMGQGRTEAFF,TGTGCCAGTAGCACAATGGGACAGGGACGGACTGAAGCTTTCTTT
-,TRBJ2-2,-,TRBV5-5,CASSPADRSPGELFF,TGTGCCAGCAGCCCAGCCGATAGGAGCCCCGGGGAGCTGTTTTTT
-,TRBJ1-6,-,TRBV6-2/TRBV6-3,CASSYAEENSPLHF,TGTGCCAGCAGTTACGCGGAAGAGAATTCACCCCTCCACTTT
-,TRBJ1-4,-,TRBV7-6,CASSPPGSGEKLFF,TGTGCCAGCAGCCCCCCCGGGAGTGGGGAAAAACTGTTTTTT
-,TRBJ2-7,-,TRBV4-1,CASSQEGGGHYEQYF,TGCGCCAGCAGCCAAGAAGGCGGGGGACACTACGAGCAGTACTTC
-,TRBJ1-5,TRBD1,TRBV4-1,CASSQDPGQSNQPQHF,TGCGCCAGCAGCCAAGATCCGGGACAGAGCAATCAGCCCCAGCATTTT
once,TRBJ1-1,TRBD1,TRBV5-4,CASSFPYRGVDTEAFF,TGTGCCAGCAGCTTCCCCTACAGGGGAGTGGACACTGAAGCTTTCTTT
-,TRBJ1-2,TRBD1,TRBV20-1,CSASTGGMHGYTF,TGCAGTGCTAGTACAGGGGGCATGCATGGCTACACCTTC
-,TRBJ1-1,-,TRBV2,CASSESPGEWTEAFF,TGTGCCAGCAGCGAGTCTCCAGGGGAGTGGACTGAAGCTTTCTTT
-,TRBJ1-4,-,TRBV20-1,CSASPDSTNEKLFF,TGCAGTGCTAGTCCCGACAGTACTAATGAAAAACTGTTTTTT
-,TRBJ1-3,-,TRBV25-1,CASSEAGQVGNTIYF,TGTGCCAGCAGTGAAGCGGGGCAGGTTGGAAACACCATATATTTT
-,TRBJ1-1,-,TRBV6-6,CASTYNRDTEAFF,TGTGCCAGCACCTACAACCGGGACACTGAAGCTTTCTTT
-,TRBJ1-2,-,TRBV4-3,CASSQDTGLGYGYTF,TGCGCCAGCAGCCAAGATACAGGGCTGGGGTATGGCTACACCTTC
-,TRBJ2-7,TRBD1,TRBV7-2,CASSRSTGSSYEQYF,TGTGCCAGCAGCCGTTCGACAGGGTCCTCCTACGAGCAGTACTTC
-,TRBJ1-6,-,TRBV18,CASSPGRGSPLHF,TGTGCCAGCTCACCAGGCAGGGGATCACCCCTCCACTTT
-,TRBJ2-3,TRBD2,TRBV5-1,CASSRASGGADTQYF,TGCGCCAGCAGCCGGGCTAGCGGGGGGGCAGATACGCAGTATTTT
once,TRBJ2-5,TRBD2,TRBV7-9,CASSLNLAGVETQYF,TGTGCCAGCAGCTTAAACCTAGCGGGGGTGGAGACCCAGTACTTC
-,TRBJ2-7,-,TRBV5-1,CASSLGPGYQSSYEQYF,TGCGCCAGCAGCTTGGGCCCGGGTTACCAGAGCTCCTACGAGCAGTACTTC
-,TRBJ1-4,TRBD1,TRBV5-4,CASSLDRVNEKLFF,TGTGCCAGCAGCCTGGACAGGGTCAATGAAAAACTGTTTTTT
few,TRBJ2-3,TRBD2,TRBV10-1,CASSYTSGGFTDTQYF,TGCGCCAGCAGCTATACTAGCGGGGGGTTCACAGATACGCAGTATTTT
-,TRBJ1-2,TRBD1,TRBV19,CASSNTGVGYGYTF,TGTGCCAGTAGTAATACAGGGGTTGGCTATGGCTACACCTTC
-,TRBJ1-5,-,TRBV27,CASRATGNQPQHF,TGTGCCAGCAGAGCCACAGGGAATCAGCCCCAGCATTTT
-,TRBJ2-3,TRBD1,TRBV13,CASSLGTGAGDTQYF,TGTGCCAGCAGCTTAGGGACAGGGGCAGGGGATACGCAGTATTTT
-,TRBJ1-5,TRBD1,TRBV19,CASREWDRATEPQHF,TGTGCCAGTAGGGAATGGGACAGGGCTACAGAGCCCCAGCATTTT
-,TRBJ2-7,-,TRBV7-9,CASSSTGFYEQYF,TGTGCCAGCAGCTCTACAGGGTTTTACGAGCAGTACTTC
-,TRBJ2-1,TRBD2,TRBV9,CASSVEWKRGGNEQFF,TGTGCCAGCAGCGTAGAGTGGAAACGGGGGGGCAATGAGCAGTTCTTC
-,TRBJ1-5,TRBD1,TRBV6-5,CASSYSTGEDQPQHF,TGTGCCAGCAGTTACTCGACAGGGGAGGACCAGCCCCAGCATTTT
-,TRBJ2-6,-,TRBV4-2,CASTEGGHSGANVLTF,TGTGCCAGCACCGAGGGGGGGCACTCTGGGGCCAACGTCCTGACTTTC
-,TRBJ2-3,-,TRBV29-1,CSVESGVWDTQYF,TGCAGCGTTGAATCCGGGGTTTGGGATACGCAGTATTTT
-,TRBJ2-1,TRBD2,TRBV3-1/TRBV3-2,CASRIAGAYGEQFF,TGTGCCAGCAGGATAGCGGGGGCCTACGGTGAGCAGTTCTTC
-,TRBJ2-7,TRBD2,TRBV5-4,CASSSRTSGTAEQYF,TGTGCCAGCAGCTCCCGGACTAGCGGCACGGCCGAGCAGTACTTC
-,TRBJ2-7,-,TRBV20-1,CSASGRVLQHSEQYF,TGCAGTGCTAGTGGGCGGGTCCTCCAGCACTCCGAGCAGTACTTC
-,TRBJ1-5,TRBD1,TRBV7-9,CASSRDRAYNQPQHF,TGTGCCAGCAGCCGGGACAGGGCGTACAATCAGCCCCAGCATTTT
-,TRBJ1-5,-,TRBV7-2,CASSLQGLGSEPQHF,TGTGCCAGCAGCCTCCAGGGTCTAGGCTCGGAGCCCCAGCATTTT
-,TRBJ1-4,-,TRBV29-1,CSVFTGATNEKLFF,TGCAGCGTTTTTACAGGCGCAACTAATGAAAAACTGTTTTTT
-,TRBJ2-1,TRBD2,TRBV5-4,CASTSGGSYNEQFF,TGTGCCAGCACTAGCGGGGGTTCCTACAATGAGCAGTTCTTC
few,TRBJ2-4,-,TRBV7-8,CASSSRDLAKNIQYF,TGTGCCAGCAGCTCGCGGGACCTAGCCAAAAACATTCAGTACTTC
-,TRBJ2-2,TRBD1,TRBV19,CASSRRQGIITGELFF,TGTGCCAGCAGCCGACGACAGGGGATAATCACCGGGGAGCTGTTTTTT
-,TRBJ2-7,TRBD1,TRBV28,CASSLAGTGYEQYF,TGTGCCAGCAGTTTGGCCGGGACAGGGTACGAGCAGTACTTC
once,TRBJ2-4,-,TRBV7-2,CASSVGGASKNIQYF,TGTGCCAGCAGCGTTGGGGGGGCATCCAAAAACATTCAGTACTTC
-,TRBJ2-7,TRBD1,TRBV7-3,CASSPTGTGWYEQYF,TGTGCCAGCAGCCCTACGGGGACAGGATGGTACGAGCAGTACTTC
-,TRBJ2-1,-,TRBV6-5,CASSYMGRGNEQFF,TGTGCCAGCAGCTACATGGGAAGGGGTAATGAGCAGTTCTTC
-,TRBJ2-3,-,TRBV5-1,CASSLPGGDTQYF,TGCGCCAGCAGCTTGCCTGGGGGGGATACGCAGTATTTT
-,TRBJ2-2,-,TRBV4-1,CASSQRSAGRLNTGELFF,TGCGCCAGCAGCCAAAGGTCGGCAGGGCGCCTTAACACCGGGGAGCTGTTTTTT
-,TRBJ2-3,-,TRBV2,CASISGGGPDTQYF,TGTGCCAGCATCTCCGGAGGAGGCCCCGATACGCAGTATTTT
-,TRBJ1-6,-,TRBV6-5,CASSYFLQDPPLHF,TGTGCCAGCAGTTACTTCCTACAGGATCCACCCCTCCACTTT
-,TRBJ1-1,-,TRBV20-1,CSASNEGSMTEAFF,TGCAGTGCTAGTAACGAGGGATCAATGACTGAAGCTTTCTTT
-,TRBJ2-5,-,TRBV19,CASSIGEWRTQYF,TGTGCCAGTAGTATAGGGGAGTGGCGTACCCAGTACTTC
-,TRBJ2-3,-,TRBV3-1/TRBV3-2,CASSRPGTDTQYF,TGTGCCAGCAGCCGCCCGGGCACAGATACGCAGTATTTT
-,TRBJ1-5,-,TRBV5-1,CASSLEGFQPQHF,TGCGCCAGCAGCTTGGAGGGGTTTCAGCCCCAGCATTTT